The sequence of this T cell receptor (beta chain) was determined in a study of Ad26.COV2.S vaccination and SARS-CoV-2 variants. Overall study context: Participants got Ad26.COV2.S intramuscularly, once or twice 56 days apart. Study results and caveats: Using TCR breadth and depth analyses may have led to underestimated total T cell responses. Those who received the vaccine showed greater spike-specific TCR breadth than those given placebo.

Treatment of the sample: around 19 received Ad26.COV2.S at low or high dose, single or two shots; several received placebo; per-sample allocation not given. At day 63 after the first vaccine or placebo injection, samples were drawn. Boston provided a donor who was an adult aged 18-55 years. The CDR3 is made up of 15 amino acids. Trimming left V 1 base short and J 5 bases short, with 9 bases between. Germline V gives CDR1 SEHNR, CDR2 FQNEAQ (reference sequence). Note on this clone: Its antigen remains unknown.

TCRdb's copy holds only in-frame clones and misses some; the assay was immunoSEQ multiplex PCR. This sample carries about 400,000 clones, about nine tenths of them seen once, and the ten largest clones take around 3.4%. This sample comprised peripheral blood, obtained in a trial of Ad26.COV2.S vaccine versus placebo. The chain is built from TRBV7-9 and TRBJ1-6, with a weak D call TRBD1 (6 bases). The receptor's source is a person between 18 and 65 years old who received the Ad26.COV2.S COVID-19 vaccine or a placebo. CDR3 in amino acids: CASSLGTANNSPLHF. CDR3 bases: TGTGCCAGCAGCTTAGGGACAGCTAATAATTCACCCCTCCACTTT.